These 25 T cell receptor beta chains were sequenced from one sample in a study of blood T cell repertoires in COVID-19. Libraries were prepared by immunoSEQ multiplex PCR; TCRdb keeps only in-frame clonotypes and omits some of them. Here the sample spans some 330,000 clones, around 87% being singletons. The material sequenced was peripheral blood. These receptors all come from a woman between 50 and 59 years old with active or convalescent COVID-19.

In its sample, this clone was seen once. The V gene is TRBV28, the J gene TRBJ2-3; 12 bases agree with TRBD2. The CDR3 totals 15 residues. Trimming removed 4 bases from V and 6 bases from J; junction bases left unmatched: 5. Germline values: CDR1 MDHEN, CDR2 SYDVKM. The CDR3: CASSSSGRAADTQYF. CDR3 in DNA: TGTGCCAGCAGTTCTAGCGGGAGGGCCGCGGATACGCAGTATTTT.

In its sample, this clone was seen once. The CDR3 sequence is CASSTGGTEAFF. Written as DNA, the CDR3 is TGTGCCAGCTCAACAGGGGGCACTGAAGCTTTCTTT. The chain recombines TRBV18 with TRBJ1-1; TRBD1 matches at 8 bases. CDR3 length: 12 residues. CDR1 is KGHSH, CDR2 LQKENI, per germline. Germline trimming cut 5 bases from V and 4 bases from J; bases unmatched to any gene: 0.

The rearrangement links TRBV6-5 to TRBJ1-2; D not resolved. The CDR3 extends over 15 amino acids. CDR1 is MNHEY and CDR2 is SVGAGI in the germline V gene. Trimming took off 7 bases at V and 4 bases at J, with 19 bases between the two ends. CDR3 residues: CASTSGTRDGYGYTF. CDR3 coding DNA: TGTGCCAGCACCTCGGGAACGAGGGATGGCTATGGCTACACCTTC.

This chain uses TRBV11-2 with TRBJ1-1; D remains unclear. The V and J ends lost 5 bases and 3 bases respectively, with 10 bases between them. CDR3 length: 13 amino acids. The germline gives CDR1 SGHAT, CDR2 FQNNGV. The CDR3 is CASSLNEYTEAFF. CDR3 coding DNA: TGTGCCAGCAGCCTCAACGAGTACACTGAAGCTTTCTTT. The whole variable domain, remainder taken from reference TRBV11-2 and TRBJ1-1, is EAGVAQSPRYKIIEKRQSVAFWCNPISGHATLYWYQQILGQGPKLLIQFQNNGVVDDSQLPKDRFSAERLKGVDSTLKIQPAKLEDSAVYLCASSLNEYTEAFFGQGTRLTVV.

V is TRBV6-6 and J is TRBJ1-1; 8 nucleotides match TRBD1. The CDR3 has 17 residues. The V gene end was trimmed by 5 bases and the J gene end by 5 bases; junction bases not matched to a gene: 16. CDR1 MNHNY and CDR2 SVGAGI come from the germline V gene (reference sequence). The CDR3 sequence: CASSPRQGIVMWTEAFF. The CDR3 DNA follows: TGTGCCAGCAGTCCCCGACAGGGGATCGTGATGTGGACTGAAGCTTTCTTT.

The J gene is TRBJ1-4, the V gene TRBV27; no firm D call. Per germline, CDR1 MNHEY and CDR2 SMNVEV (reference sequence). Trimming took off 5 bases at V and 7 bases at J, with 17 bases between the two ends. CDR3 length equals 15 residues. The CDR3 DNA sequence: TGTGCCAGCAGTCTAAGTGGGCCAGGCAGTGAAAAACTGTTTTTT. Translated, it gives CASSLSGPGSEKLFF.

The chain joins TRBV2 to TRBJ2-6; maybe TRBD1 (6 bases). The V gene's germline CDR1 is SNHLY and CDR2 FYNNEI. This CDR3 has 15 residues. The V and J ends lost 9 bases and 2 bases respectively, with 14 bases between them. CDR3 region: CARGRTDPGANVLTF. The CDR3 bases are TGTGCCAGAGGAAGGACAGACCCTGGGGCCAACGTCCTGACTTTC.

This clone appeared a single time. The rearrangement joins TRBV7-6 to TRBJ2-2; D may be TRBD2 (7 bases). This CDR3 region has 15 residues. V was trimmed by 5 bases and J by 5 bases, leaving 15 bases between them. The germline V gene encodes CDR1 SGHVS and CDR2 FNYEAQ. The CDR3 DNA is TGTGCCAGCAGCCCTAGGGGGGGATTGACCGGGGAGCTGTTTTTT. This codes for CASSPRGGLTGELFF.

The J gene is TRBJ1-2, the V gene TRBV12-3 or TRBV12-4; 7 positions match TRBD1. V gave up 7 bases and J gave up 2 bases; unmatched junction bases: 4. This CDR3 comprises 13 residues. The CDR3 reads CASTATGNYGYTF. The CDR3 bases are TGTGCCAGCACCGCGACAGGGAACTATGGCTACACCTTC.

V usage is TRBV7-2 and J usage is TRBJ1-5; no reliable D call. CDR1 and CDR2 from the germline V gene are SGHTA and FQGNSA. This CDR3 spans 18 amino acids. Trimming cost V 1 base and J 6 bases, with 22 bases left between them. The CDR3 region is CASSLEWRATSPGQPQHF. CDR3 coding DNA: TGTGCCAGCAGCTTAGAGTGGCGGGCAACTTCCCCCGGTCAGCCCCAGCATTTT. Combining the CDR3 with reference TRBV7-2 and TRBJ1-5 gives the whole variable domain GAGVSQSPSNKVTEKGKDVELRCDPISGHTALYWYRQSLGQGLEFLIYFQGNSAPDKSGLPSDRFSAERTGGSVSTLTIQRTQQEDSAVYLCASSLEWRATSPGQPQHFGDGTRLSIL.

The CDR3 DNA is TGTGCCAGCAGTTTGGTGGCGAACACTGAAGCTTTCTTT. Translated: CASSLVANTEAFF. V usage is TRBV27 and J usage is TRBJ1-1; D unclear. The CDR3 runs 13 residues. Trimming took 3 bases from V and 1 from J, leaving 6 bases between them. Germline CDR1 MNHEY, CDR2 SMNVEV (reference sequence).

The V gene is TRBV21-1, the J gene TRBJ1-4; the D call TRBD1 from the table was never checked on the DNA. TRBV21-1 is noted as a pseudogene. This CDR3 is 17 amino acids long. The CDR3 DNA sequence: TGTGCCAGCAGCAGGTTTAAGGGGGCGACAACTAATGAAAAACTGTTTTTT. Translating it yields CASSRFKGATTNEKLFF.

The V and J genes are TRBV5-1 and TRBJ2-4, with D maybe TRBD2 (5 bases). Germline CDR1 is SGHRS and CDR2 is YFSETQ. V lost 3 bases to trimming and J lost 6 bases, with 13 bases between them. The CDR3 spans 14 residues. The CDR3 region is CASSSGGGSNIQYF. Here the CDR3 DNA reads TGCGCCAGCAGCTCCGGAGGCGGATCAAACATTCAGTACTTC.

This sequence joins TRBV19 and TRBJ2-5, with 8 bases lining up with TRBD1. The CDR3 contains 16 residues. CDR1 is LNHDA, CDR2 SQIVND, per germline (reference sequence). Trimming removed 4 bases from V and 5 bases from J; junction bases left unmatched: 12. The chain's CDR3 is CASSRTTGVTVETQYF. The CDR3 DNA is TGTGCCAGTAGTAGGACGACAGGGGTAACGGTGGAGACCCAGTACTTC.

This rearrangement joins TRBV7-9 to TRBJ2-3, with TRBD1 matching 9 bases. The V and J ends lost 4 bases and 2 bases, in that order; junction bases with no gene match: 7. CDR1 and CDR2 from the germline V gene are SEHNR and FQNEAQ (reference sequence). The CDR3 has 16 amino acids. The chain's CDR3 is CASSYGQGLYTDTQYF. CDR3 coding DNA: TGTGCCAGCAGCTACGGACAGGGGTTATACACAGATACGCAGTATTTT.

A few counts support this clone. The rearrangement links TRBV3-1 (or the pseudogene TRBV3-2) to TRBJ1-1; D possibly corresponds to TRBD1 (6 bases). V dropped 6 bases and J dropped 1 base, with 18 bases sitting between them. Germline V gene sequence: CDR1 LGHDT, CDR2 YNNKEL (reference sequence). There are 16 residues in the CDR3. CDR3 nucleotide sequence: TGTGCCAGCAGGGGAATGTATCAGGGGCCGAACACTGAAGCTTTCTTT. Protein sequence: CASRGMYQGPNTEAFF.

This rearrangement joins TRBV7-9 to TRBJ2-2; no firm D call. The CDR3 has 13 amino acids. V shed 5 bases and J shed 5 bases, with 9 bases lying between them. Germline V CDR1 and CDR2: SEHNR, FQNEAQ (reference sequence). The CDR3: CASSPPQTGELFF. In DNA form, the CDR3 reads TGTGCCAGCAGCCCGCCTCAGACCGGGGAGCTGTTTTTT.

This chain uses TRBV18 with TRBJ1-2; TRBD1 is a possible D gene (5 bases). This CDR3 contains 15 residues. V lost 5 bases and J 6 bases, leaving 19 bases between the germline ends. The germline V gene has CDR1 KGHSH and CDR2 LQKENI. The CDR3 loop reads CASSLTGGGADGYTF. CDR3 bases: TGTGCCAGCTCATTAACTGGGGGGGGAGCTGATGGCTACACCTTC.

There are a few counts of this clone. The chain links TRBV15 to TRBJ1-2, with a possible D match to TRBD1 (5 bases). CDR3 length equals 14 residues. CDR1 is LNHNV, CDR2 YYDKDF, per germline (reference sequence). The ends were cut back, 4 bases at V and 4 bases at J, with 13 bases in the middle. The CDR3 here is CATSKGSTGYGYTF. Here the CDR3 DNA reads TGTGCCACCAGCAAGGGGTCCACGGGCTATGGCTACACCTTC. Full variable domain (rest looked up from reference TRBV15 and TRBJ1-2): DAMVIQNPRYQVTQFGKPVTLSCSQTLNHNVMYWYQQKSSQAPKLLFHYYDKDFNNEADTPDNFQSRRPNTSFCFLDIRSPGLGDTAMYLCATSKGSTGYGYTFGSGTRLTVV.

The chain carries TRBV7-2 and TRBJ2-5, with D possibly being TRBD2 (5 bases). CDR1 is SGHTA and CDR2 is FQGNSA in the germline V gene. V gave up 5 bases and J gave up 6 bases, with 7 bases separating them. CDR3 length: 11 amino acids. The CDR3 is CASSPSQTQYF. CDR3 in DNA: TGTGCCAGCAGCCCTAGCCAGACCCAGTACTTC.

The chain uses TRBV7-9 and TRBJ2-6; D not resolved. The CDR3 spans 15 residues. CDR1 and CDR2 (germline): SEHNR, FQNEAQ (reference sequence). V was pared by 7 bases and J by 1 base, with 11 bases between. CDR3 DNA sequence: TGTGCCAGCACCATACAGCAGTCTGGGGCCAACGTCCTGACTTTC. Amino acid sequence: CASTIQQSGANVLTF.

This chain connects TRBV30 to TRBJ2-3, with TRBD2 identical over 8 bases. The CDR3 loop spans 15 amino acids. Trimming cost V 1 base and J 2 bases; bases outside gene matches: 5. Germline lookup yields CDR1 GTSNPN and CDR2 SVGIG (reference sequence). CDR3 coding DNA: TGTGCCTGGAGTGGCAGCGGGGGCCACACAGATACGCAGTATTTT. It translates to CAWSGSGGHTDTQYF.

The DNA of the CDR3 is TGCGCCAGCAGCTTGGTTGGCGGGAGCTCCTACAATGAGCAGTTCTTC. This sequence encodes CASSLVGGSSYNEQFF. V and J are TRBV5-1 and TRBJ2-1; TRBD2 agrees at 7 bases. The V and J ends lost 0 bases and 0 bases, in that order; junction bases with no gene match: 3. Germline V CDR1 and CDR2: SGHRS, YFSETQ. This CDR3 region has 16 residues.

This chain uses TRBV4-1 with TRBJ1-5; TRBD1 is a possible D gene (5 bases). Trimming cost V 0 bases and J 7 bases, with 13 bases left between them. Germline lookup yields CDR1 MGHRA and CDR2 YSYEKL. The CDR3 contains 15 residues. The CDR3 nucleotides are TGCGCCAGCAGCCAAGATGCGGGGGGTGGACAGCCCCAGCATTTT. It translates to CASSQDAGGGQPQHF.

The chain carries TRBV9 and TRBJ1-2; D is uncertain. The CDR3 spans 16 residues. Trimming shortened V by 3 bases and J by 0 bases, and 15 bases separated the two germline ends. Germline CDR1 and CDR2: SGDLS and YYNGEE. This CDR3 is CASSESEEGANYGYTF. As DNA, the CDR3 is TGTGCCAGCAGCGAGAGTGAGGAGGGAGCTAACTATGGCTACACCTTC.